The subject of this entry is one T cell receptor beta chain. The antigen is undetermined. Trimming shortened V by 3 bases and J by 0 bases, and 5 bases separated the two germline ends. CDR1 and CDR2 from the germline V gene are MNHNS and SASEGT. This CDR3 is 13 amino acids long. This entry comes from a study of lymphopenia after photon versus proton radiotherapy. The protocol was immunoSEQ multiplex PCR, while the TCRdb copy is restricted to in-frame clones and leaves out a portion. The table has some 38,000 clones, 92% seen once. Broader study findings: Post-nadir diversity loss with photons came from oligoclonal expansion, particularly CD8+ Temra cells.

V is TRBV6-1 and J is TRBJ1-1, with D possibly TRBD1 on 5 matching bases. The sequencing here drew on peripheral blood, taken from a patient treated with photon-based radiotherapy. This receptor was taken from a man aged 60-69 years with cholangiocarcinoma. The CDR3 nucleotides are TGTGCCAGCAGTGAGGGACTGAACACTGAAGCTTTCTTT. Translated: CASSEGLNTEAFF.